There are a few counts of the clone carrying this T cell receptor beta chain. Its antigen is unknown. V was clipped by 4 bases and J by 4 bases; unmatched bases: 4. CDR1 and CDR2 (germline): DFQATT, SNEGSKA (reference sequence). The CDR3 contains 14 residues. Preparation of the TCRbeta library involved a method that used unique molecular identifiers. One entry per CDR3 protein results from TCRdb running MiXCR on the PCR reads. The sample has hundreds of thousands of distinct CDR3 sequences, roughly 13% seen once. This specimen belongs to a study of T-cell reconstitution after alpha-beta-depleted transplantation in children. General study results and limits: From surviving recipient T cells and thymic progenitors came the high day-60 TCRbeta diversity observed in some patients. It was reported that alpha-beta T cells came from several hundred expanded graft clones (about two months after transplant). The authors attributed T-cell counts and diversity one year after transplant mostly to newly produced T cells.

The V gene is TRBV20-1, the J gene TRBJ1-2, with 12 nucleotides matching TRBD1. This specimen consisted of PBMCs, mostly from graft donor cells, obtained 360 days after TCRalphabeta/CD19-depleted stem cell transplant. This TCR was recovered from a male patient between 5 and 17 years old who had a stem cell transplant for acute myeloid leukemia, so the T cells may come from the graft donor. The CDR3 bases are TGCAGTGCTATCTCGGGACAGGGGGCCTATGGCTACACCTTC. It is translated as CSAISGQGAYGYTF.